These 14 T cell receptor beta chains share one sample of origin, sequenced in a study of blood T cell repertoires in COVID-19. Here immunoSEQ multiplex PCR was the method, and the copy in TCRdb shows in-frame clones only, minus some. Counted here are tens of thousands of clones, 88% occurring once; the ten biggest clones make up about 10%. The material sequenced was peripheral blood. The receptors derive from a human donor in a cohort sampled during active COVID-19. The donor label of this sample is uncertain.

The CDR3 loop reads CASSLGQGISPLHF. The CDR3 DNA reads TGTGCCAGCAGCCTGGGACAGGGTATTTCACCCCTCCACTTT. This chain links TRBV7-2 with TRBJ1-6; 9 nucleotides agree with TRBD1. V was pared by 5 bases and J by 9 bases, with 5 bases of the junction left unmatched. Germline-derived CDR1 and CDR2 are SGHTA and FQGNSA. The CDR3 consists of 14 residues. The entire variable domain, with the rest obtained from reference TRBV7-2 and TRBJ1-6, is as follows: GAGVSQSPSNKVTEKGKDVELRCDPISGHTALYWYRQSLGQGLEFLIYFQGNSAPDKSGLPSDRFSAERTGGSVSTLTIQRTQQEDSAVYLCASSLGQGISPLHFGNGTRLTVT.

V and J are TRBV28 and TRBJ2-7; 14 bases are shared with TRBD2. This CDR3 comprises 15 residues. Germline V CDR1 and CDR2: MDHEN, SYDVKM. The V and J ends lost 6 bases and 8 bases, in that order; junction bases with no gene match: 9. The CDR3 nucleotides are TGTGCCAGCAGCATACCAGGGACTAGCGGGAGTCAGCAGTACTTC. Its protein product is CASSIPGTSGSQQYF.

This clone was picked up a small number of times. The V gene is TRBV29-1, the J gene TRBJ1-2, with TRBD1 matching 7 bases. In germline, CDR1 is SQVTM, CDR2 ANQGSEA. J gave up 4 bases and V 2 bases, and 7 bases lay outside the gene matches. The CDR3 runs 14 residues. The DNA of the CDR3 is TGCAGCGTTGAACCGGCAGGGGGAGGCTATGGCTACACCTTC. Translation: CSVEPAGGGYGYTF.

CDR3 amino acids: CASSRSAGGSYEQYF. The DNA of the CDR3 is TGTGCCAGCAGCCGAAGTGCGGGGGGCTCCTACGAGCAGTACTTC. The chain has TRBV4-2 and TRBJ2-7; TRBD2 matches 8 bases. In germline, CDR1 is LGHNA, CDR2 YNFKEQ. This CDR3 contains 15 residues. J was trimmed by 0 bases and V by 4 bases; bases with no gene match: 5.

This chain links TRBV9 with TRBJ2-2; 9 bases line up with TRBD1. Germline V gene sequence: CDR1 SGDLS, CDR2 YYNGEE. Germline trimming cut 3 bases from V and 2 bases from J; bases unmatched to any gene: 5. The CDR3 length is 16 residues. CDR3 nucleotide sequence: TGTGCCAGCAGCGCCCGGGACAGGGTCAACACCGGGGAGCTGTTTTTT. It specifies CASSARDRVNTGELFF.

The V and J genes are TRBV7-9 and TRBJ2-7; 9 bases align to TRBD2. With 4 bases clipped from V and 6 bases from J, the junction kept 13 bases outside the gene matches. CDR3 size: 16 residues. Germline V lookup: CDR1 SEHNR, CDR2 FQNEAQ (reference sequence). The CDR3 coding sequence is TGTGCCAGCAGCTACCCCGGGGTAGCGGGAGCTCCCGAGCAGTACTTC. This codes for CASSYPGVAGAPEQYF.

The V call is TRBV5-1, the J call TRBJ2-7; D perhaps matches TRBD1 (5 bases). The V gene's germline CDR1 is SGHRS and CDR2 YFSETQ. The length of the CDR3 is 15 residues. The V and J ends lost 4 bases and 1 base respectively, with 15 bases between them. The CDR3: CASSDAPRQSYEQYF. The DNA of the CDR3 is TGCGCCAGCAGCGACGCGCCCAGACAGTCCTACGAGCAGTACTTC.

This rearrangement joins TRBV5-1 to TRBJ2-1; 13 nucleotides agree with TRBD2. V was clipped by 4 bases and J by 10 bases; unmatched bases: 8. The CDR3 consists of 15 residues. Germline V CDR1 and CDR2: SGHRS, YFSETQ. Here the CDR3 DNA reads TGCGCCAGCAGCCCCAGGACTAGCGGGAGACAGGAGCAGTTCTTC. It codes for CASSPRTSGRQEQFF.

Only one count was recorded for this clone. The chain combines TRBV5-1 with TRBJ2-5, with D perhaps matching TRBD1 (6 bases). This CDR3 has 14 residues. In germline, CDR1 is SGHRS, CDR2 YFSETQ. V gave up 0 bases and J gave up 7 bases, with 13 bases separating them. For the CDR3, the DNA is TGCGCCAGCAGCTTGGAACAGGGAGTAGGGACCCAGTACTTC. Amino acid sequence: CASSLEQGVGTQYF.

A remark on this clone: A read error may produce the germline difference seen at one junction end. The chain is built from TRBV7-7 and TRBJ2-1; D is undetermined. The CDR3 is 13 amino acids. Germline CDR1 SSHAT, CDR2 FNYEAQ (reference sequence). The CDR3 sequence is CASSPSSYNEQFF. The CDR3, as DNA: TGTGCTAGCAGCCCCAGCTCCTACAATGAGCAGTTCTTC.

This sequence joins TRBV28 and TRBJ1-5; the match to TRBD1 covers 7 bases. J was trimmed by 6 bases and V by 7 bases; bases with no gene match: 9. The germline CDR1 and CDR2 sequences are MDHEN and SYDVKM. The length of the CDR3 is 14 residues. CDR3 sequence reads: CASTLGGDSQPQHF. In DNA form, the CDR3 reads TGTGCCAGCACCTTAGGGGGCGATAGTCAGCCCCAGCATTTT. The full variable domain, completed using reference TRBV28 and TRBJ1-5, is DVKVTQSSRYLVKRTGEKVFLECVQDMDHENMFWYRQDPGLGLRLIYFSYDVKMKEKGDIPEGYSVSREKKERFSLILESASTNQTSMYLCASTLGGDSQPQHFGDGTRLSIL.

The chain has TRBV2 and TRBJ1-4, with 10 bases fitting TRBD1. Looked up from germline, CDR1 is SNHLY and CDR2 is FYNNEI. CDR3 length: 15 residues. Trimming at V came to 6 bases and at J to 8 bases, leaving 9 bases not matched to a gene. The CDR3 nucleotides read TGTGCCAGCAGAGCCCCGGGACAGGGGCGAGAAAAACTGTTTTTT. Translating gives CASRAPGQGREKLFF. Variable domain in full (rest from reference TRBV2 and TRBJ1-4): EPEVTQTPSHQVTQMGQEVILRCVPISNHLYFYWYRQILGQKVEFLVSFYNNEISEKSEIFDDQFSVERPDGSNFTLKIRSTKLEDSAMYFCASRAPGQGREKLFFGSGTQLSVL.

J is TRBJ2-5 and V is TRBV7-8, with 9 bases identical to TRBD1. The CDR3 is 17 amino acids. With V trimmed by 5 bases and J by 5 bases, 15 bases remained unmatched. Germline CDR1 and CDR2: SGHVS and FQNEAQ. In nucleotides, the CDR3 is TGTGCCAGCAGCCCAAGATGGTCACAGGGGGCTGGGGAGACCCAGTACTTC. The encoded protein is CASSPRWSQGAGETQYF.

This clone was seen just once. The V gene is TRBV24-1, the J gene TRBJ1-1; 11 bases are shared with TRBD1. CDR3 length: 13 residues. Germline trimming cut 7 bases from V and 4 bases from J; bases unmatched to any gene: 1. CDR1 is KGHDR, CDR2 SFDVKD, per germline. In DNA form, the CDR3 reads TGTGCCACCAGGGGGACAGGGGGCACTGAAGCTTTCTTT. This gives the protein CATRGTGGTEAFF.